The clone carrying this T cell receptor beta chain was detected only a few times. Its antigen is unidentified. This sample is drawn from a study of OX40 agonist ivuxolimab in advanced cancers. Trimming left V 6 bases short and J 0 bases short, with 8 bases between. Looked up from germline, CDR1 is SEHNR and CDR2 is FQNEAQ (reference sequence). The CDR3 has 13 amino acids. TCRdb's copy holds only in-frame clones and misses some; the assay was immunoSEQ multiplex PCR. Of 37,000 or so clones listed, 70% to 90% were seen once; the top ten hold about 16%. General observations from the study: At doses 0.1 to 3.0 mg/kg, CD4+ and CD8+ clones expanded. Expanded clones were, on average, more numerous in CD8+ T cells than in CD4+. Antigen specificity remained undetermined for the expanded peripheral T cells.

The chain couples TRBV7-9 to TRBJ1-1, with D unclear. This TCR came from an adult with an advanced solid tumor such as melanoma, head and neck, liver or kidney cancer. The sample here was CD4+ or CD8+ T cells sorted from blood, taken in a trial of the OX40 agonist ivuxolimab. The CDR3 DNA follows: TGTGCCAGCAGATCGACATTGAACACTGAAGCTTTCTTT. Its translation is CASRSTLNTEAFF.